Following are 16 T cell receptor beta chains from one sample sequenced in a study of T cell changes during pregnancy in multiple sclerosis. Sequencing used immunoSEQ multiplex PCR; TCRdb keeps in-frame clones, though not all of them. The sample records over 45,000 clones, over 85% being singletons. The sequenced sample was CD8+ T cells from peripheral blood mononuclear cells, obtained in the third trimester of pregnancy. The receptors derive from a female donor with multiple sclerosis, enrolled in a pregnancy study.

This chain joins TRBV29-1 and TRBJ2-7; perhaps TRBD2 as D (6 bases). The germline CDR1 and CDR2 sequences are SQVTM and ANQGSEA. The CDR3 loop spans 10 amino acids. Trimming removed 5 bases at V and 7 bases at J, with 9 bases between. The CDR3 here is CSVWAGEQYF. For the CDR3, the DNA is TGCAGCGTTTGGGCGGGAGAGCAGTACTTC.

The chain couples TRBV11-2 to TRBJ2-1; 10 positions match TRBD2. Germline-derived CDR1 and CDR2 are SGHAT and FQNNGV. The CDR3 length is 17 residues. Trimming at V came to 2 bases and at J to 6 bases, leaving 10 bases not matched to a gene. The CDR3, as DNA: TGTGCCAGCAGCTTACGAAGGCTAGCGGGAGTTATCAATGAGCAGTTCTTC. Amino acids: CASSLRRLAGVINEQFF.

V gene TRBV2 combines with J gene TRBJ1-1; D is ambiguous. Germline V gene data show CDR1 as SNHLY and CDR2 as FYNNEI. The V end was cut by 6 bases, the J end by 5 bases, with 7 bases between. This CDR3 spans 11 amino acids. The CDR3 DNA is TGTGCCAGCAGGGCCGGGACTGAAGCTTTCTTT. Amino acid sequence: CASRAGTEAFF. Combining the CDR3 with reference TRBV2 and TRBJ1-1 gives the whole variable domain EPEVTQTPSHQVTQMGQEVILRCVPISNHLYFYWYRQILGQKVEFLVSFYNNEISEKSEIFDDQFSVERPDGSNFTLKIRSTKLEDSAMYFCASRAGTEAFFGQGTRLTVV.

The chain has TRBV28 and TRBJ2-5; tentative D call: TRBD2 (6 bases). Germline CDR1 reads MDHEN; CDR2 reads SYDVKM. The CDR3 covers 14 residues. V dropped 5 bases and J dropped 4 bases, with 14 bases sitting between them. The CDR3 region is CASSQRLVPETQYF. In nucleotides, the CDR3 is TGTGCCAGCAGTCAAAGACTAGTCCCAGAGACCCAGTACTTC.

This clone was seen once. The chain recombines TRBV6-1 with TRBJ1-4, with 9 bases matching TRBD1. V lost 6 bases, J lost 4 bases, and 3 bases stayed unmatched. CDR3 length equals 14 residues. Germline V lookup: CDR1 MNHNS, CDR2 SASEGT. The CDR3 spells CASSPGQGNEKLFF. The DNA of the CDR3 is TGTGCCAGCAGCCCGGGACAGGGTAATGAAAAACTGTTTTTT.

This clone was recorded only once. The V gene is TRBV25-1, the J gene TRBJ2-1, with D possibly TRBD2 on 6 matching bases. The CDR3 runs 12 residues. V was clipped by 0 bases and J by 14 bases, with 11 bases between them. CDR1 and CDR2 (germline): MGHDK, SYGVNS. The CDR3 region is CASSEYGREEFF. In DNA, the CDR3 is TGTGCCAGCAGTGAATACGGCAGGGAGGAGTTCTTC. The variable domain in full, with the rest retrieved from reference TRBV25-1 and TRBJ2-1, is EADIYQTPRYLVIGTGKKITLECSQTMGHDKMYWYQQDPGMELHLIHYSYGVNSTEKGDLSSESTVSRIRTEHFPLTLESARPSHTSQYLCASSEYGREEFFGPGTRLTVL.

The chain employs TRBV7-8 and TRBJ2-2; 8 nucleotides line up with TRBD1. The CDR3 is made up of 14 amino acids. With 5 bases clipped from V and 7 bases from J, the junction kept 6 bases outside the gene matches. Germline CDR1 is SGHVS and CDR2 is FQNEAQ. The CDR3 nucleotides read TGTGCCAGCAGCCTACAGGGGGTCGGCGGGGAGCTGTTTTTT. Translating gives CASSLQGVGGELFF. Full variable domain (outside the CDR3, taken from reference TRBV7-8 and TRBJ2-2): GAGVSQSPRYKVAKRGQDVALRCDPISGHVSLFWYQQALGQGPEFLTYFQNEAQLDKSGLPSDRFFAERPEGSVSTLKIQRTQQEDSAVYLCASSLQGVGGELFFGEGSRLTVL.

The gene calls are TRBV9 and TRBJ2-1, with D possibly TRBD1 on 6 matching bases. Germline V gene data show CDR1 as SGDLS and CDR2 as YYNGEE. With 1 base removed from V and 3 bases from J, the gap between germline ends came to 11 bases. The CDR3 length is 15 residues. DNA of the CDR3: TGTGCCAGCAGCGTACAGGGGTCGGACTACAATGAGCAGTTCTTC. Protein: CASSVQGSDYNEQFF.

In its sample, this clone was seen a few times. The chain uses TRBV27 and TRBJ1-1, with D hard to call. The CDR3 loop spans 12 amino acids. Germline V lookup: CDR1 MNHEY, CDR2 SMNVEV (reference sequence). The ends were cut back, 6 bases at V and 5 bases at J, with 10 bases in the middle. The CDR3 DNA reads TGTGCCAGCAGAGGGCCGGGGACTGAAGCTTTCTTT. Amino acid sequence: CASRGPGTEAFF.

This clone occurred a few times. The chain recombines TRBV2 with TRBJ1-2, with TRBD1 identical over 8 bases. CDR1 and CDR2 (germline): SNHLY, FYNNEI. The CDR3 consists of 14 residues. Trimming took 8 bases from V and 6 from J; bases not matched to a gene: 11. The CDR3 DNA sequence: TGTGCCAGCCCGGGTGGCAGGGGGCTAGATGGCTACACCTTC. As protein: CASPGGRGLDGYTF.

The chain recombines TRBV30 with TRBJ1-2; D ambiguous. The CDR3 is 12 residues long. Germline CDR1 reads GTSNPN; CDR2 reads SVGIG (reference sequence). V was trimmed by 7 bases and J by 4 bases, leaving 13 bases between them. The CDR3 DNA reads TGTGCCTTGGGAGAGAGCATCTATGGCTACACCTTC. This codes for CALGESIYGYTF.

The chain couples TRBV29-1 to TRBJ1-1, with D possibly being TRBD1 (5 bases). Looked up from germline, CDR1 is SQVTM and CDR2 is ANQGSEA. The V gene lost 6 bases and the J gene lost 1 base, with 9 bases spanning the gap. The CDR3 totals 12 residues. CDR3 amino acids: CSVVDTNTEAFF. Written as DNA, the CDR3 is TGCAGCGTGGTGGACACGAACACTGAAGCTTTCTTT.

The chain recombines TRBV19 with TRBJ2-1, with TRBD2 as a possible D gene (5 bases). The V and J ends lost 5 bases and 4 bases respectively, with 9 bases between them. Looked up from germline, CDR1 is LNHDA and CDR2 is SQIVND (reference sequence). This CDR3 comprises 13 residues. Here the CDR3 DNA reads TGTGCCAGTAGTTTCGGGATTTACAATGAGCAGTTCTTC. Translating it yields CASSFGIYNEQFF.

As DNA, the CDR3 is TGTGCCAGCAGCCCCGAGACAACCTCCTACGAGCAGTACTTC. Its protein is CASSPETTSYEQYF. The chain recombines TRBV27 with TRBJ2-7; no definite D call. The V gene's germline CDR1 is MNHEY and CDR2 SMNVEV (reference sequence). V lost 6 bases to trimming and J lost 0 bases, with 12 bases between them. The length of the CDR3 is 14 residues.

The rearrangement links TRBV25-1 to TRBJ2-7; D is perhaps TRBD1 (6 bases). With 8 bases removed from V and 5 bases from J, the gap between germline ends came to 16 bases. The CDR3 extends over 13 amino acids. Looked up from germline, CDR1 is MGHDK and CDR2 is SYGVNS. The CDR3 DNA reads as TGTGCCAGCTCGTCACAGGGAGTTAACGAGCAGTACTTC. Translation: CASSSQGVNEQYF.

The rearrangement links TRBV19 to TRBJ1-4; 12 nucleotides agree with TRBD1. Germline V CDR1 and CDR2: LNHDA, SQIVND (reference sequence). This CDR3 has 20 residues. V lost 5 bases and J lost 7; bases outside the gene matches: 20. The CDR3 coding sequence is TGTGCCAGTAGTGCCCTTAAGATCCGGGACAGGGGGCAAAGAGGTGAAAAACTGTTTTTT. Translation gives CASSALKIRDRGQRGEKLFF.